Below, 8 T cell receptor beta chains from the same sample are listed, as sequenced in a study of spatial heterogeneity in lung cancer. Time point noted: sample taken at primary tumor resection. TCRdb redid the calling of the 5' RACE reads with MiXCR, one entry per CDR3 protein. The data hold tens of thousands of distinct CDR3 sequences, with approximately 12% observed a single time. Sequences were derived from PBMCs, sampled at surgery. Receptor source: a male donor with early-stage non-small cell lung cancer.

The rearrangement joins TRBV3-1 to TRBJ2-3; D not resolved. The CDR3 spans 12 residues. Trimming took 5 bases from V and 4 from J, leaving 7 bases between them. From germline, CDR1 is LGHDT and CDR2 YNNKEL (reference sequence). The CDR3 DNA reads TGTGCCAGCAGCAATCGACCAGATACGCAGTATTTT. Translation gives CASSNRPDTQYF.

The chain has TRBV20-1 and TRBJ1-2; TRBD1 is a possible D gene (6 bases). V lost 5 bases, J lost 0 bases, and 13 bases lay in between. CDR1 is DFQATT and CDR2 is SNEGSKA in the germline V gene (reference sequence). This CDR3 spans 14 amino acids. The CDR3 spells CSAFRDTTNYGYTF. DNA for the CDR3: TGCAGTGCTTTCCGGGACACCACTAACTATGGCTACACCTTC.

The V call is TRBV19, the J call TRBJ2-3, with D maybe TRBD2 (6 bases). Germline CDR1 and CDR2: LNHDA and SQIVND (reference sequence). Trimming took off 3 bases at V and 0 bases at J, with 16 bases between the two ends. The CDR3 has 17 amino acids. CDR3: CASSMARRGRSTDTQYF. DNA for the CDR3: TGTGCCAGTAGTATGGCTAGGCGGGGAAGGAGCACAGATACGCAGTATTTT.

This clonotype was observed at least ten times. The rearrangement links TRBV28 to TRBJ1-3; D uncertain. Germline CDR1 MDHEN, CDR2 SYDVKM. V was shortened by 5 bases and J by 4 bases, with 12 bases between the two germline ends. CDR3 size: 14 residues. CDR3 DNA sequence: TGTGCCAGCAGTGGGTATGTCGGAGGAAACACCATATATTTT. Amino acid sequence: CASSGYVGGNTIYF.

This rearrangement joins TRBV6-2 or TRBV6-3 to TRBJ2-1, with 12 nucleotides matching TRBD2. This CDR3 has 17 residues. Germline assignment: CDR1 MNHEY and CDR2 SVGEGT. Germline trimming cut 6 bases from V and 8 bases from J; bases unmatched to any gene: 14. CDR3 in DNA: TGTGCCAGCAGCCTTAATCTAGCGGGGGGGCGTATCGATGAGCAGTTCTTC. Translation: CASSLNLAGGRIDEQFF.

The CDR3 nucleotides are TGTGCCATCACGGGAGGCCTCACAGATACGCAGTATTTT. It encodes CAITGGLTDTQYF. This sequence joins TRBV10-3 and TRBJ2-3; 7 bases agree with TRBD2. Germline assignment: CDR1 ENHRY and CDR2 SYGVKD. The CDR3 spans 13 residues. Trimming cost V 7 bases and J 2 bases; bases outside gene matches: 3.

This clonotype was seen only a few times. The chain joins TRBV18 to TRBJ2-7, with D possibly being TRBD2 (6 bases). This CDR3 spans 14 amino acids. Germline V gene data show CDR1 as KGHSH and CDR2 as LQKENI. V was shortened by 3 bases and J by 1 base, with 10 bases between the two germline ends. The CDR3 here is CASSPGDSSYEQYF. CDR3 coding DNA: TGTGCCAGCTCACCTGGGGACTCGTCCTACGAGCAGTACTTC. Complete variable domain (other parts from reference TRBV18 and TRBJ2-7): NAGVMQNPRHLVRRRGQEARLRCSPMKGHSHVYWYRQLPEEGLKFMVYLQKENIIDESGMPKERFSAEFPKEGPSILRIQQVVRGDSAAYFCASSPGDSSYEQYFGPGTRLTVT.

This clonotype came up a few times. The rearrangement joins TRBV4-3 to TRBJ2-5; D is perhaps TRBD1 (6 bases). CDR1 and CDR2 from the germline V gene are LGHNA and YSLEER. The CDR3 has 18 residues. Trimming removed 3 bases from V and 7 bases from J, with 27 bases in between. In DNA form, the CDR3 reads TGCGCCAGCAGCCATCAAGATGGCCGCAGGGGTTCCGAGGTGACCCAGTACTTC. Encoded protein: CASSHQDGRRGSEVTQYF.